The 30 T cell receptor beta chains reported below all come from one sample, sequenced in a study of blood T cell repertoires in COVID-19. The data were produced by immunoSEQ multiplex PCR, yet TCRdb's version contains in-frame clones alone and is incomplete. This table has around 150,000 clones, roughly 86% appearing once. Sequencing was carried out using peripheral blood. These receptors came from an older woman who had recovered from COVID-19.

V is TRBV3-1 (or the pseudogene TRBV3-2) and J is TRBJ2-7; 10 positions match TRBD2. The CDR3 contains 15 residues. Unmatched junction bases numbered 7, after V lost 4 bases and J lost 4 bases. Germline V gene lookup returns CDR1 LGHDT and CDR2 YNNKEL (reference sequence). Written as DNA, the CDR3 is TGTGCCAGCAGCCTCGGGAGCGGGGGGGCTTACGAGCAGTACTTC. It encodes CASSLGSGGAYEQYF.

This clone was seen just once. The chain carries TRBV7-9 and TRBJ2-7; a possible D gene is TRBD2 (5 bases). The germline V gene has CDR1 SEHNR and CDR2 FQNEAQ (reference sequence). The CDR3 is 13 amino acids. V gave up 5 bases and J gave up 3 bases, with 11 bases separating them. The CDR3 nucleotides read TGTGCCAGCAGCGGTAGAGGGTACTACGAGCAGTACTTC. It translates to CASSGRGYYEQYF.

The chain recombines TRBV7-2 with TRBJ1-2; 8 positions match TRBD1. The V gene end was trimmed by 5 bases and the J gene end by 4 bases; junction bases not matched to a gene: 6. CDR3 length: 14 residues. Germline V gives CDR1 SGHTA, CDR2 FQGNSA. For the CDR3, the DNA is TGTGCCAGCAGCCTAGGGACAGGAGGCTATGGCTACACCTTC. This encodes CASSLGTGGYGYTF.

The chain recombines TRBV4-3 with TRBJ1-3; D possibly corresponds to TRBD1 (5 bases). CDR1 LGHNA and CDR2 YSLEER come from the germline V gene. The CDR3 has 17 amino acids. V lost 2 bases to trimming and J lost 0 bases, with 14 bases between them. CDR3 DNA: TGCGCCAGCAGCCAAACTCACAGGCCGACCTCTGGAAACACCATATATTTT. As protein: CASSQTHRPTSGNTIYF.

The chain couples TRBV4-1 to TRBJ1-5, with D possibly matching TRBD1 (5 bases). The ends were cut back, 4 bases at V and 4 bases at J, with 8 bases in the middle. The CDR3 is 13 residues long. Germline V gene sequence: CDR1 MGHRA, CDR2 YSYEKL. The CDR3 DNA reads TGCGCCAGCAGCCTACAGGTAAATCAGCCCCAGCATTTT. Its protein product is CASSLQVNQPQHF.

The chain carries TRBV10-3 and TRBJ1-3; 7 positions match TRBD1. The junction had 10 bases not matched to a gene; V was cut back by 5 bases and J by 0 bases. CDR1 and CDR2 from the germline V gene are ENHRY and SYGVKD. The CDR3 contains 17 residues. For the CDR3, the DNA is TGTGCCATCAGTTCCCCGACAGGGTCCTTCTCTGGAAACACCATATATTTT. Protein product: CAISSPTGSFSGNTIYF.

As DNA, the CDR3 is TGTGCCAGCTCACTAGGGACAGATGTTACCTACGAGCAGTACTTC. Residues: CASSLGTDVTYEQYF. The chain is built from TRBV18 and TRBJ2-7; 7 bases line up with TRBD1. CDR1 KGHSH and CDR2 LQKENI come from the germline V gene. This CDR3 contains 15 residues. The J segment lost 2 bases and the V segment lost 4 bases, leaving 8 bases of the junction unmatched. Combining the CDR3 with reference TRBV18 and TRBJ2-7 gives the whole variable domain NAGVMQNPRHLVRRRGQEARLRCSPMKGHSHVYWYRQLPEEGLKFMVYLQKENIIDESGMPKERFSAEFPKEGPSILRIQQVVRGDSAAYFCASSLGTDVTYEQYFGPGTRLTVT.

For the CDR3, the DNA is TGCGCCAGCAGTACGAGTTTCACCGGGGAGCTGTTTTTT. It is translated as CASSTSFTGELFF. The V and J genes are TRBV5-1 and TRBJ2-2; the D is unclear. The CDR3 is 13 amino acids. Looked up from germline, CDR1 is SGHRS and CDR2 is YFSETQ. With 5 bases removed from V and 4 bases from J, the gap between germline ends came to 9 bases. The entire variable domain, with the rest obtained from reference TRBV5-1 and TRBJ2-2, is as follows: KAGVTQTPRYLIKTRGQQVTLSCSPISGHRSVSWYQQTPGQGLQFLFEYFSETQRNKGNFPGRFSGRQFSNSRSEMNVSTLELGDSALYLCASSTSFTGELFFGEGSRLTVL.

The chain uses TRBV6-1 and TRBJ1-1; 9 positions agree with TRBD1. Unmatched junction bases numbered 6, after V lost 3 bases and J lost 4 bases. This CDR3 is built from 15 residues. Germline values: CDR1 MNHNS, CDR2 SASEGT. CDR3 sequence (DNA): TGTGCCAGCAGTGAGGGGGGACAGGGAGTCACTGAAGCTTTCTTT. Translating it yields CASSEGGQGVTEAFF.

The rearrangement uses TRBV24-1 and TRBJ2-5; 7 bases fit TRBD2. This CDR3 region has 16 residues. V lost 2 bases to trimming and J lost 2 bases; unmatched junction nucleotides: 7. Germline lookup yields CDR1 KGHDR and CDR2 SFDVKD. The CDR3 spells CATSDYRDYPQETQYF. CDR3 DNA: TGTGCCACCAGTGATTATAGGGACTACCCTCAAGAGACCCAGTACTTC.

The rearrangement links TRBV3-1 (or the pseudogene TRBV3-2) to TRBJ2-7; 12 positions match TRBD2. Trimming removed 1 base from V and 6 bases from J; junction bases left unmatched: 10. The CDR3 is 17 residues long. Germline CDR1 is LGHDT and CDR2 is YNNKEL (reference sequence). The CDR3 spells CASSQARLAGEVREQYF. The DNA of the CDR3 is TGTGCCAGCAGCCAAGCCCGACTAGCGGGGGAAGTCCGCGAGCAGTACTTC.

This clone was seen once. The chain joins TRBV20-1 to TRBJ1-5; maybe TRBD1 (6 bases). This CDR3 contains 13 residues. Germline CDR1 and CDR2: DFQATT and SNEGSKA (reference sequence). V shed 3 bases and J shed 4 bases, with 10 bases lying between them. The CDR3: CSASSGVNQPQHF. CDR3 sequence (DNA): TGCAGTGCTAGTTCAGGGGTTAATCAGCCCCAGCATTTT.

A few counts support this clone. CDR3 region: CASNTDRPSYNEQFF. CDR3 DNA sequence: TGCGCCAGCAACACTGACAGGCCTTCCTACAATGAGCAGTTCTTC. The rearrangement uses TRBV5-1 and TRBJ2-1; D might be TRBD1 (6 bases). This CDR3 has 15 amino acids. Between the trimmed V and J ends, which lost 6 bases and 1 base, there was a span of 14 bases. Germline CDR1 reads SGHRS; CDR2 reads YFSETQ.

V and J are TRBV7-9 and TRBJ1-3; 7 positions match TRBD1. Germline values: CDR1 SEHNR, CDR2 FQNEAQ (reference sequence). The CDR3 is 16 amino acids. The V and J ends lost 5 bases and 0 bases, in that order; junction bases with no gene match: 7. The CDR3 here is CASSGGQVVSGNTIYF. CDR3 sequence (DNA): TGTGCCAGCAGCGGAGGACAGGTAGTCTCTGGAAACACCATATATTTT.

The CDR3 DNA reads TGCGCCAGCAGCCCAGGGACAGGTGAAGCCTACGAGCAGTACTTC. It codes for CASSPGTGEAYEQYF. This sequence joins TRBV5-1 and TRBJ2-7; TRBD1 matches 8 bases. Per the germline V gene, CDR1 is SGHRS and CDR2 is YFSETQ. The CDR3 runs to 15 residues. J was trimmed by 2 bases and V by 4 bases; bases with no gene match: 8. Full variable domain (missing parts from reference TRBV5-1 and TRBJ2-7): KAGVTQTPRYLIKTRGQQVTLSCSPISGHRSVSWYQQTPGQGLQFLFEYFSETQRNKGNFPGRFSGRQFSNSRSEMNVSTLELGDSALYLCASSPGTGEAYEQYFGPGTRLTVT.

This chain uses TRBV4-2 with TRBJ1-1; TRBD1 matches at 9 bases. From germline, CDR1 is LGHNA and CDR2 YNFKEQ. The CDR3 is 15 residues long. The trim removed 1 base at V and 4 bases at J, leaving 4 bases unmatched. CDR3 nucleotide sequence: TGTGCCAGCAGCCAAGCGGACAGGGGAAGCACTGAAGCTTTCTTT. Protein product: CASSQADRGSTEAFF.

The V gene is TRBV10-1, the J gene TRBJ2-7; D is perhaps TRBD2 (6 bases). This CDR3 is built from 15 residues. Trimming stripped 8 bases from V and 0 bases from J, with 17 bases between. Germline V gene lookup returns CDR1 WNHNN and CDR2 SYGVQD (reference sequence). In nucleotides, the CDR3 is TGCGCCAGCTTGAGAGGAGGGGCTAGCTCCTACGAGCAGTACTTC. Residues: CASLRGGASSYEQYF.

The chain carries TRBV6-1 and TRBJ1-2; the D gene is possibly TRBD1 (5 bases). Germline CDR1 is MNHNS and CDR2 is SASEGT. V shed 3 bases and J shed 3 bases, with 8 bases lying between them. CDR3 length: 13 amino acids. The CDR3 DNA reads as TGTGCCAGCAGTGACGAAGGGGACTATGGCTACACCTTC. It yields the protein CASSDEGDYGYTF.

V usage is TRBV10-3 and J usage is TRBJ2-5; 9 nucleotides align to TRBD1. Germline loops: CDR1 ENHRY, CDR2 SYGVKD. The CDR3 has 14 residues. The junction had 6 bases not matched to a gene; V was cut back by 7 bases and J by 3 bases. CDR3 DNA sequence: TGTGCCATCAATCAGGGACAGGGTAAAGAGACCCAGTACTTC. Its protein is CAINQGQGKETQYF.

This clone was detected a few times. The J gene is TRBJ1-6, the V gene TRBV29-1, with D unresolved. The germline V gene has CDR1 SQVTM and CDR2 ANQGSEA. The CDR3 runs to 13 residues. V dropped 6 bases and J dropped 5 bases, with 11 bases sitting between them. The CDR3: CSVNEGDNSPLHF. CDR3 DNA sequence: TGCAGCGTAAACGAGGGCGATAATTCACCCCTCCACTTT.

J is TRBJ1-1 and V is TRBV5-1; 9 bases are shared with TRBD1. V lost 4 bases and J lost 1; bases outside the gene matches: 14. Looked up from germline, CDR1 is SGHRS and CDR2 is YFSETQ. This CDR3 is built from 18 residues. CDR3 residues: CASSPFPGQGYGNTEAFF. CDR3 bases: TGCGCCAGCAGCCCCTTCCCTGGACAGGGGTATGGGAACACTGAAGCTTTCTTT.

This chain joins TRBV28 and TRBJ1-2; D call uncertain. The CDR3 length is 13 residues. The V gene's germline CDR1 is MDHEN and CDR2 SYDVKM. V was cut by 3 bases and J by 3 bases, with 8 bases left in between. The CDR3 DNA sequence: TGTGCCAGCAGTTTTGCGGGGTACTATGGCTACACCTTC. Protein product: CASSFAGYYGYTF.

The chain employs TRBV24-1 and TRBJ1-2; TRBD1 is a possible D gene (5 bases). Germline CDR1 is KGHDR and CDR2 is SFDVKD. V dropped 6 bases and J dropped 0 bases, with 10 bases sitting between them. The CDR3 contains 14 residues. The CDR3 DNA follows: TGTGCCACCAGTCAGGGCTTGGCTAACTATGGCTACACCTTC. It yields the protein CATSQGLANYGYTF.

V is TRBV9 and J is TRBJ2-1; 9 bases are shared with TRBD2. The CDR3 loop spans 15 amino acids. Germline CDR1 and CDR2: SGDLS and YYNGEE. V shed 0 bases, J shed 4 bases, and the junction held 2 bases outside the gene matches. The CDR3 region is CASSVGGGDYNEQFF. The CDR3 region has the DNA TGTGCCAGCAGCGTAGGCGGGGGGGATTACAATGAGCAGTTCTTC.

The chain couples TRBV19 to TRBJ1-3; TRBD1 agrees at 8 bases. After removal of 5 bases from V and 0 bases from J, the junction contained 6 bases not matched to a gene. The germline V gene has CDR1 LNHDA and CDR2 SQIVND (reference sequence). The CDR3 covers 16 residues. Here the CDR3 reads CASSVRTGRSGNTIYF. The CDR3 coding sequence is TGTGCCAGTAGTGTTCGGACAGGGCGCTCTGGAAACACCATATATTTT.

This clone was detected only once. J is TRBJ1-2 and V is TRBV28; 10 bases agree with TRBD1. Unmatched junction bases numbered 9, after V lost 8 bases and J lost 3 bases. Germline CDR1 is MDHEN and CDR2 is SYDVKM. There are 15 residues in the CDR3. The CDR3: CASAGAGTGDYGYTF. The CDR3 DNA reads as TGTGCCAGCGCCGGGGCCGGGACAGGGGACTATGGCTACACCTTC.

CDR3 DNA sequence: TGTGCCAGCAGCGTAAACTATGGCTACACCTTC. This sequence encodes CASSVNYGYTF. The rearrangement joins TRBV28 to TRBJ1-2; no reliable D call. This CDR3 is 11 amino acids long. Between the trimmed V and J ends, which lost 6 bases and 2 bases, there was a span of 4 bases. Germline V CDR1 and CDR2: MDHEN, SYDVKM.

This clone occurred once. The V gene is TRBV6-1, the J gene TRBJ1-5; weak D call: TRBD1 (6 bases). The CDR3 extends over 16 amino acids. V shed 2 bases and J shed 6 bases, with 17 bases lying between them. Germline lookup yields CDR1 MNHNS and CDR2 SASEGT. The CDR3 reads CASSEQGYTGSQPQHF. CDR3 DNA sequence: TGTGCCAGCAGTGAACAGGGTTACACAGGGAGTCAGCCCCAGCATTTT.

The rearrangement uses TRBV9 and TRBJ1-1; tentative D call: TRBD1 (5 bases). Germline loops: CDR1 SGDLS, CDR2 YYNGEE. This CDR3 is 14 amino acids long. The V and J ends lost 0 bases and 4 bases respectively, with 10 bases between them. CDR3 region: CASSVGGEGTEAFF. The CDR3 region has the DNA TGTGCCAGCAGCGTAGGAGGGGAGGGCACTGAAGCTTTCTTT.

The V call is TRBV5-1, the J call TRBJ1-3; D remains ambiguous. The CDR3 is made up of 11 amino acids. CDR1 and CDR2 (germline): SGHRS, YFSETQ. The ends were cut back, 5 bases at V and 7 bases at J, with 7 bases in the middle. The CDR3 loop reads CASRLENTIYF. The CDR3 bases are TGCGCCAGCAGATTAGAGAACACCATATATTTT.